This T cell receptor beta chain appears in the sequencing data of a study of blood T cell repertoires in COVID-19. Overall study context: The samples span acute and convalescent COVID-19 from the United States, Italy and Spain. T cells, B-cell-depleted T cells, or PBMCs provided the cDNA or gDNA that served as material.

V dropped 4 bases and J dropped 1; count of bases not matched to a gene: 4. CDR1 MGHDK and CDR2 SYGVNS come from the germline V gene. This CDR3 spans 15 amino acids. Per the study methods: Estimates of nucleated cell counts were drawn from the amplification of reference gene primers. Libraries were prepared by immunoSEQ multiplex PCR; TCRdb keeps only in-frame clonotypes and omits some of them. The V and J calls and the clone size are those of that table, but D and trimming were determined from the DNA. This table has under 300,000 clones, more than 75% appearing once. The receptor's source is a woman aged 60-75 years with active or convalescent COVID-19. Specimen: peripheral blood. The chain recombines TRBV25-1 with TRBJ1-1; 9 bases agree with TRBD1. Written as DNA, the CDR3 is TGTGCCAGCAGTGGACAGGGGGGAAAGAACACTGAAGCTTTCTTT. Its translation: CASSGQGGKNTEAFF.